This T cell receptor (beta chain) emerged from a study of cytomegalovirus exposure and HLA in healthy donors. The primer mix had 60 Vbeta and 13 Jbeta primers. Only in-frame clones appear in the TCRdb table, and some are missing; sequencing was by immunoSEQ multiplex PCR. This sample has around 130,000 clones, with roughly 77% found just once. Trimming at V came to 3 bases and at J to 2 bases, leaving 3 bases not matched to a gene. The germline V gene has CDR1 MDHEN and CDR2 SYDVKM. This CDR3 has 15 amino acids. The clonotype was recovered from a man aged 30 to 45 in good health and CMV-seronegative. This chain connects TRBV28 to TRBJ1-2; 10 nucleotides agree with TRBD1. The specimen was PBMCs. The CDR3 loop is CASSFRTGGNYGYTF. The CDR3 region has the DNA TGTGCCAGCAGTTTTCGGACAGGGGGGAACTATGGCTACACCTTC.